Listed here are 22 T cell receptor beta chains from one sample, sequenced in a study of cytomegalovirus exposure and HLA in healthy donors. It was with 60 Vbeta and 13 Jbeta primers that the PCR ran. Method: immunoSEQ multiplex PCR; TCRdb's copy keeps in-frame clones and lacks some. The sample consists of some 150,000 clones, approximately 80% of them appearing once. The sequencing input was PBMCs. All receptors derive from a woman aged 40 to 55 in good health and CMV-seronegative.

This chain links TRBV30 with TRBJ2-5, with 7 bases identical to TRBD1. CDR3 length: 12 amino acids. The J segment lost 3 bases and the V segment lost 7 bases, leaving 5 bases of the junction unmatched. From germline, CDR1 is GTSNPN and CDR2 SVGIG (reference sequence). CDR3 residues: CAFWGTEETQYF. DNA for the CDR3: TGTGCCTTTTGGGGGACAGAAGAGACCCAGTACTTC. The full variable domain, with the rest looked up from reference TRBV30 and TRBJ2-5, is SQTIHQWPATLVQPVGSPLSLECTVEGTSNPNLYWYRQAAGRGLQLLFYSVGIGQISSEVPQNLSASRPQDRQFILSSKKLLLSDSGFYLCAFWGTEETQYFGPGTRLLVL.

This chain joins TRBV4-1 and TRBJ1-6; no definite D call. V was pared by 4 bases and J by 5 bases, with 15 bases between. Germline V gives CDR1 MGHRA, CDR2 YSYEKL. This CDR3 comprises 16 residues. CDR3 coding DNA: TGCGCCAGCAGCCTAAAAGGACTGGAAAATAATTCACCCCTCCACTTT. The encoded protein is CASSLKGLENNSPLHF.

The rearrangement uses TRBV5-4 and TRBJ2-3; TRBD2 aligns across 7 bases. With V trimmed by 0 bases and J by 4 bases, 8 bases remained unmatched. Per germline, CDR1 SGHNT and CDR2 YYREEE (reference sequence). The CDR3 runs 16 residues. The CDR3 DNA sequence: TGTGCCAGCAGCTTGGCTAGCGGAACCCTATCAGATACGCAGTATTTT. This encodes CASSLASGTLSDTQYF.

The rearrangement joins TRBV6-1 to TRBJ1-2, with 7 bases lining up with TRBD1. The V and J ends lost 6 bases and 2 bases, in that order; junction bases with no gene match: 3. The V gene's germline CDR1 is MNHNS and CDR2 SASEGT. The CDR3 extends over 13 amino acids. CDR3 loop: CASSRDRNYGYTF. The CDR3 nucleotides read TGTGCCAGCAGCCGGGACAGAAACTATGGCTACACCTTC.

This sequence joins TRBV7-9 and TRBJ1-5; weak D call: TRBD1 (6 bases). V was pared by 6 bases and J by 2 bases, with 11 bases between. From germline, CDR1 is SEHNR and CDR2 FQNEAQ (reference sequence). CDR3 length: 14 amino acids. CDR3 nucleotides: TGTGCCAGCAGTGTAGAGGGGGGCAATCAGCCCCAGCATTTT. This codes for CASSVEGGNQPQHF.

V gene TRBV29-1 combines with J gene TRBJ1-1; perhaps TRBD1 as D (6 bases). Per the germline V gene, CDR1 is SQVTM and CDR2 is ANQGSEA. Trimming stripped 0 bases from V and 0 bases from J, with 8 bases between. CDR3 length: 14 residues. The CDR3 protein is CSVEEDSMNTEAFF. CDR3 DNA sequence: TGCAGCGTTGAAGAGGACAGCATGAACACTGAAGCTTTCTTT.

The V and J genes are TRBV5-1 and TRBJ1-3, with 10 bases lining up with TRBD1. The J segment lost 6 bases and the V segment lost 0 bases, leaving 3 bases of the junction unmatched. Per the germline V gene, CDR1 is SGHRS and CDR2 is YFSETQ. The CDR3 has 15 residues. The CDR3 reads CASSLAGTGANTIYF. In DNA form, the CDR3 reads TGCGCCAGCAGCTTGGCAGGGACAGGGGCAAACACCATATATTTT.

The chain couples TRBV13 to TRBJ1-1; tentative D call: TRBD1 (5 bases). Germline V CDR1 and CDR2: PRHDT, FYEKMQ (reference sequence). This CDR3 contains 14 residues. Trimming cost V 3 bases and J 5 bases, with 13 bases left between them. CDR3 protein: CASSFRDWGTEAFF. The CDR3, as DNA: TGTGCCAGCAGCTTTAGGGACTGGGGAACTGAAGCTTTCTTT.

The rearrangement joins TRBV6-1 to TRBJ1-5; D call uncertain. V was trimmed by 8 bases and J by 2 bases, leaving 13 bases between them. The CDR3 is made up of 14 amino acids. In germline, CDR1 is MNHNS, CDR2 SASEGT. The CDR3 sequence: CASLQNLRNQPQHF. The CDR3 coding sequence is TGTGCCAGCCTACAGAATCTTCGCAATCAGCCCCAGCATTTT.

The sample holds a few counts of this clone. The DNA for the CDR3 is TGTGCCAGCAGTCAGGCCGGGACAGGGACAGGAGGAAACACCATATATTTT. The encoded protein is CASSQAGTGTGGNTIYF. The rearrangement joins TRBV5-5 to TRBJ1-3; the match to TRBD1 covers 9 bases. Trimming at V came to 5 bases and at J to 4 bases, leaving 13 bases not matched to a gene. CDR3 size: 17 residues. The germline V gene encodes CDR1 SGHKS and CDR2 YYEKEE (reference sequence).

The chain employs TRBV6-5 and TRBJ1-6; TRBD1 matches at 9 bases. V lost 8 bases to trimming and J lost 4 bases; unmatched junction nucleotides: 9. The germline gives CDR1 MNHEY, CDR2 SVGAGI. CDR3 length: 16 residues. The CDR3 region has the DNA TGTGCCAGCCGTTGGGACAGGGCCTCGTATAATTCACCCCTCCACTTT. Encoded protein: CASRWDRASYNSPLHF.

The DNA of the CDR3 is TGTGCCAGCAGTTACTTTCGGACTAGCATCTACAATGAGCAGTTCTTC. As protein: CASSYFRTSIYNEQFF. This chain joins TRBV6-5 and TRBJ2-1; the match to TRBD2 covers 8 bases. The CDR3 loop spans 16 amino acids. The V gene's germline CDR1 is MNHEY and CDR2 SVGAGI. The ends lost 1 base at V and 3 bases at J; junction bases unmatched: 5.

This clone was detected a few times. The chain is built from TRBV7-2 and TRBJ1-2; 7 positions agree with TRBD1. CDR1 is SGHTA and CDR2 is FQGNSA in the germline V gene. This CDR3 contains 17 residues. Trimming cost V 4 bases and J 8 bases; bases outside gene matches: 19. CDR3 nucleotide sequence: TGTGCCAGCAGCTATTATTCCCGGGACAGCGAAGTCGGGGGCTACACCTTC. Residues: CASSYYSRDSEVGGYTF. Complete variable domain (other parts from reference TRBV7-2 and TRBJ1-2): GAGVSQSPSNKVTEKGKDVELRCDPISGHTALYWYRQSLGQGLEFLIYFQGNSAPDKSGLPSDRFSAERTGGSVSTLTIQRTQQEDSAVYLCASSYYSRDSEVGGYTFGSGTRLTVV.

This clone came up a few times. This chain connects TRBV19 to TRBJ2-7; D may be TRBD2 (6 bases). Germline CDR1 reads LNHDA; CDR2 reads SQIVND (reference sequence). With 3 bases removed from V and 3 bases from J, the gap between germline ends came to 15 bases. The CDR3 sequence is 15 residues long. CDR3 sequence reads: CASSISGVGHYEQYF. DNA of the CDR3: TGTGCCAGTAGTATTTCGGGGGTGGGGCACTACGAGCAGTACTTC.

The chain combines TRBV20-1 with TRBJ2-3; no clear D. CDR1 is DFQATT and CDR2 is SNEGSKA in the germline V gene (reference sequence). This CDR3 comprises 11 residues. V gave up 6 bases and J gave up 0 bases, with 4 bases separating them. The CDR3: CSAESTDTQYF. The CDR3 DNA reads TGCAGTGCCGAGAGCACAGATACGCAGTATTTT.

This chain uses TRBV18 with TRBJ2-7; the D gene is possibly TRBD2 (6 bases). Trimming took 6 bases from V and 1 from J, leaving 13 bases between them. The CDR3 is made up of 14 amino acids. From germline, CDR1 is KGHSH and CDR2 LQKENI. In DNA form, the CDR3 reads TGTGCCAGCTCTGATCGGGGGTCATCCTACGAGCAGTACTTC. Translated: CASSDRGSSYEQYF.

The chain joins TRBV27 to TRBJ2-7, with 9 bases fitting TRBD1. V dropped 5 bases and J dropped 8; count of bases not matched to a gene: 4. The CDR3 loop spans 12 amino acids. Germline CDR1 is MNHEY and CDR2 is SMNVEV (reference sequence). CDR3 in DNA: TGTGCCAGCAGTCCACAGGGGGCCAAGCAGTACTTC. Protein sequence: CASSPQGAKQYF.

V is TRBV27 and J is TRBJ1-5; 8 nucleotides line up with TRBD1. V gave up 5 bases and J gave up 2 bases; unmatched junction bases: 26. Germline values: CDR1 MNHEY, CDR2 SMNVEV (reference sequence). This CDR3 is 22 amino acids long. CDR3 amino acids: CASSLYNGQGLHERIGNQPQHF. The CDR3 DNA reads TGTGCCAGCAGTCTCTACAATGGACAGGGCCTACATGAACGTATAGGCAATCAGCCCCAGCATTTT.

The chain links TRBV6-6 to TRBJ2-2, with 8 positions matching TRBD1. Trimming cost V 5 bases and J 7 bases; bases outside gene matches: 6. CDR1 MNHNY and CDR2 SVGAGI come from the germline V gene (reference sequence). The CDR3 length is 14 residues. CDR3 in amino acids: CASSIAGGGGELFF. As DNA, the CDR3 is TGTGCCAGCAGTATAGCAGGGGGCGGCGGGGAGCTGTTTTTT.

This clone was seen only a few times. The chain recombines TRBV28 with TRBJ1-5; no clear D. From germline, CDR1 is MDHEN and CDR2 SYDVKM. The CDR3 contains 16 residues. The V end was cut by 4 bases, the J end by 2 bases, with 15 bases between. Here the CDR3 DNA reads TGTGCCAGCAGTTACCCCGGCCCGGGTGGCAATCAGCCCCAGCATTTT. This encodes CASSYPGPGGNQPQHF. Variable domain in full (rest from reference TRBV28 and TRBJ1-5): DVKVTQSSRYLVKRTGEKVFLECVQDMDHENMFWYRQDPGLGLRLIYFSYDVKMKEKGDIPEGYSVSREKKERFSLILESASTNQTSMYLCASSYPGPGGNQPQHFGDGTRLSIL.

This clone came up a few times. The chain couples TRBV4-3 to TRBJ1-3, with a weak D call TRBD1 (6 bases). V dropped 4 bases and J dropped 2 bases, with 9 bases sitting between them. This CDR3 is 14 amino acids long. Germline-derived CDR1 and CDR2 are LGHNA and YSLEER. The CDR3 region is CASSRGHPGNTIYF. The CDR3 DNA follows: TGCGCCAGCAGCCGGGGGCATCCTGGAAACACCATATATTTT.

The chain joins TRBV7-9 to TRBJ2-7, with a possible D match to TRBD1 (5 bases). From germline, CDR1 is SEHNR and CDR2 FQNEAQ (reference sequence). This CDR3 is 14 amino acids long. The ends were cut back, 5 bases at V and 4 bases at J, with 15 bases in the middle. Written as DNA, the CDR3 is TGTGCCAGCAGCCCCCCGAGCAGGGTGTACGAGCAGTACTTC. This translates into CASSPPSRVYEQYF.